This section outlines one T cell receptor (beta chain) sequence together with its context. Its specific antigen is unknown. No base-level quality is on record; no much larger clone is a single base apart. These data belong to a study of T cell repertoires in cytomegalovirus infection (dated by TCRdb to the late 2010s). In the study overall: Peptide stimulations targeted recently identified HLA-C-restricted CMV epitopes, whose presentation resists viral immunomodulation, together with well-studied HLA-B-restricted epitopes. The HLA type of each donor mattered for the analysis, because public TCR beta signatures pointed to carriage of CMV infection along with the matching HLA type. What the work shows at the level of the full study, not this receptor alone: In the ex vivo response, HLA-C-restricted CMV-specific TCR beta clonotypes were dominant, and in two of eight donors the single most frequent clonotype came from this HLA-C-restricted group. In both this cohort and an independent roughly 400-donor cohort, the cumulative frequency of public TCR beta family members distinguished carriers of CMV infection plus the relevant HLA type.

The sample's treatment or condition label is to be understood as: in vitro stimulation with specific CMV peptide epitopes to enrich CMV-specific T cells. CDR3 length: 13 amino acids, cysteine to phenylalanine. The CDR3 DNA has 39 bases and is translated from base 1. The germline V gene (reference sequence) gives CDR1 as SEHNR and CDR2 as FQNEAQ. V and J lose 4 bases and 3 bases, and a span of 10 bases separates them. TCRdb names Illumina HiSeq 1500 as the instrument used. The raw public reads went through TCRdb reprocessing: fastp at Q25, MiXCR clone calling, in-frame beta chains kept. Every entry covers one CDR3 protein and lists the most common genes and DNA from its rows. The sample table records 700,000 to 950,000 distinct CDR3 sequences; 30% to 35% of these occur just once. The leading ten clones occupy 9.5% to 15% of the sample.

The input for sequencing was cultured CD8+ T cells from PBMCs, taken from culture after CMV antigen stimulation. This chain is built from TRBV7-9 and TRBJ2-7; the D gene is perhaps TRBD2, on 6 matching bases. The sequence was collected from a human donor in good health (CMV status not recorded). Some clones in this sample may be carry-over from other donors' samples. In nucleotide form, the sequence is TGTGCCAGCAGCTCTGAGACTAGCTACGAGCAGTACTTC. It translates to CASSSETSYEQYF.